One sample yielded the 14 T cell receptor beta chains listed below, sequenced in a study of beta chain features in type 1 diabetes. Sequencing targeted expressed TCRB transcripts, as all isolated RNA had been reverse transcribed. The method was immunoSEQ multiplex PCR; TCRdb's version includes in-frame clones alone and lacks a portion of them. There are 400,000 to 600,000 clones in the sample; roughly 30% occur only once, and roughly 0.06% lies in the top ten. The sequencing input was naive CD4+ T cells from blood. The receptors shown here come from a man aged 18 to 29 in good health.

This clone appeared a few times. The J gene is TRBJ1-2, the V gene TRBV4-3; D is uncertain. Trimming removed 4 bases from V and 4 bases from J, with 10 bases in between. The germline CDR1 and CDR2 sequences are LGHNA and YSLEER. This CDR3 spans 13 amino acids. The CDR3 reads CASSPNRGYGYTF. CDR3 DNA: TGCGCCAGCAGCCCGAATAGAGGCTATGGCTACACCTTC.

This clone was observed once. The V gene is TRBV20-1, the J gene TRBJ1-4; 9 bases align to TRBD1. The CDR3 totals 11 residues. Germline CDR1 and CDR2: DFQATT and SNEGSKA (reference sequence). CDR3 bases: TGCAGGCTGGGACAGGGAGAAAAACTGTTTTTT. Translation gives CRLGQGEKLFF.

The rearrangement links TRBV7-9 to TRBJ2-5; D remains ambiguous. The V gene lost 1 base and the J gene lost 2 bases, with 11 bases spanning the gap. The germline CDR1 and CDR2 sequences are SEHNR and FQNEAQ (reference sequence). The CDR3 contains 15 residues. DNA of the CDR3: TGTGCCAGCAGCTTAGTATTCAGCAAGCAAGAGACCCAGTACTTC. Amino acid sequence: CASSLVFSKQETQYF.

This clone was seen a handful of times. The chain has TRBV4-3 and TRBJ1-1; D is ambiguous. V lost 0 bases to trimming and J lost 5 bases, with 4 bases between them. CDR3 length: 12 residues. CDR1 and CDR2 (germline): LGHNA, YSLEER. The CDR3 sequence: CASSQDRTEAFF. The CDR3 DNA reads TGCGCCAGCAGCCAAGACAGAACTGAAGCTTTCTTT.

The table lists this clone with a few counts. The chain couples TRBV13 to TRBJ2-3, with D hard to call. Trimming cost V 5 bases and J 0 bases, with 9 bases left between them. Germline CDR1 PRHDT, CDR2 FYEKMQ (reference sequence). The CDR3 runs 14 residues. This CDR3 reads CASSARASTDTQYF. DNA for the CDR3: TGTGCCAGCAGCGCCCGGGCTAGCACAGATACGCAGTATTTT. The full variable domain, with the rest looked up from reference TRBV13 and TRBJ2-3, is AAGVIQSPRHLIKEKRETATLKCYPIPRHDTVYWYQQGPGQDPQFLISFYEKMQSDKGSIPDRFSAQQFSDYHSELNMSSLELGDSALYFCASSARASTDTQYFGPGTRLTVL.

This clone has just a few counts. The V gene is TRBV30, the J gene TRBJ2-2; D gene uncertain. CDR1 GTSNPN and CDR2 SVGIG come from the germline V gene (reference sequence). Between the trimmed V and J ends, which lost 6 bases and 5 bases, there was a span of 16 bases. The CDR3 is 14 amino acids. The CDR3 loop reads CACQSNTNTGELFF. CDR3 DNA: TGTGCCTGCCAAAGCAATACTAATACCGGGGAGCTGTTTTTT. Based on the CDR3 plus reference TRBV30 and TRBJ2-2, the full variable domain is SQTIHQWPATLVQPVGSPLSLECTVEGTSNPNLYWYRQAAGRGLQLLFYSVGIGQISSEVPQNLSASRPQDRQFILSSKKLLLSDSGFYLCACQSNTNTGELFFGEGSRLTVL.

This clone was detected only a few times. The chain has TRBV6-5 and TRBJ2-1; TRBD2 matches 8 bases. Per germline, CDR1 MNHEY and CDR2 SVGAGI. The CDR3 extends over 14 amino acids. Trimming cost V 5 bases and J 6 bases; bases outside gene matches: 6. CDR3 loop: CASSHRREANEQFF. CDR3 nucleotide sequence: TGTGCCAGCAGTCACAGGCGGGAGGCCAATGAGCAGTTCTTC.

The V gene is TRBV19, the J gene TRBJ2-1; D not resolved. Trimming removed 5 bases from V and 5 bases from J, with 7 bases in between. This CDR3 is built from 12 residues. CDR1 and CDR2 (germline): LNHDA, SQIVND (reference sequence). CDR3 region: CASSRPNNEQFF. CDR3 nucleotide sequence: TGTGCCAGTAGTCGGCCCAACAATGAGCAGTTCTTC.

Only a few counts were recorded for this clone. At the DNA level, this CDR3 is encoded by other sequences in the same sample as well. The rearrangement joins TRBV29-1 to TRBJ2-5; D is perhaps TRBD1 (6 bases). CDR1 is SQVTM and CDR2 is ANQGSEA in the germline V gene. The V and J ends lost 2 bases and 5 bases respectively, with 12 bases between them. The CDR3 is 13 residues long. The CDR3 DNA is TGCAGCGTTGAACCAGGGCAGGGGGAGACCCAGTACTTC. It specifies CSVEPGQGETQYF.

The V and J genes are TRBV5-1 and TRBJ2-1; TRBD2 agrees at 7 bases. Germline CDR1 and CDR2: SGHRS and YFSETQ. Losses at the gene ends were 3 bases for V and 6 bases for J; bases not matched to a gene: 6. This CDR3 spans 14 amino acids. The DNA for the CDR3 is TGCGCCAGCAGCTCGAGGACTAGTATCAATGAGCAGTTCTTC. Its protein product is CASSSRTSINEQFF.

The genes are TRBV7-3 and TRBJ2-1; 7 positions agree with TRBD2. The ends lost 0 bases at V and 4 bases at J; junction bases unmatched: 0. Germline CDR1 reads SGHTA; CDR2 reads FQGTGA. The CDR3 totals 14 residues. The CDR3 loop is CASSLTSGYNEQFF. DNA of the CDR3: TGTGCCAGCAGCTTAACTAGCGGGTACAATGAGCAGTTCTTC.

This clone was recorded a few times. Other nucleotide sequences in the sample specify the same CDR3. V is TRBV18 and J is TRBJ2-7; possible D gene TRBD1, 5 bases. V dropped 1 base and J dropped 5 bases, with 6 bases sitting between them. Germline V gene lookup returns CDR1 KGHSH and CDR2 LQKENI. The CDR3 has 12 residues. The CDR3 loop reads CASSPQGNEQYF. DNA of the CDR3: TGTGCCAGCTCACCACAGGGGAACGAGCAGTACTTC.

This chain uses TRBV20-1 with TRBJ1-3; D gene ambiguous. The V gene's germline CDR1 is DFQATT and CDR2 SNEGSKA (reference sequence). V was shortened by 1 base and J by 10 bases, with 8 bases between the two germline ends. This CDR3 is 11 amino acids long. Here the CDR3 reads CSARVTRTIYF. The DNA of the CDR3 is TGCAGTGCTAGAGTGACACGAACCATATATTTT.

The rearrangement uses TRBV30 and TRBJ2-1, with D possibly being TRBD2 (6 bases). There are 13 residues in the CDR3. V was shortened by 1 base and J by 7 bases, with 11 bases between the two germline ends. The germline V gene has CDR1 GTSNPN and CDR2 SVGIG (reference sequence). CDR3 loop: CAWSDNSGNEQFF. The CDR3 DNA sequence: TGTGCCTGGAGTGATAATAGCGGAAATGAGCAGTTCTTC.